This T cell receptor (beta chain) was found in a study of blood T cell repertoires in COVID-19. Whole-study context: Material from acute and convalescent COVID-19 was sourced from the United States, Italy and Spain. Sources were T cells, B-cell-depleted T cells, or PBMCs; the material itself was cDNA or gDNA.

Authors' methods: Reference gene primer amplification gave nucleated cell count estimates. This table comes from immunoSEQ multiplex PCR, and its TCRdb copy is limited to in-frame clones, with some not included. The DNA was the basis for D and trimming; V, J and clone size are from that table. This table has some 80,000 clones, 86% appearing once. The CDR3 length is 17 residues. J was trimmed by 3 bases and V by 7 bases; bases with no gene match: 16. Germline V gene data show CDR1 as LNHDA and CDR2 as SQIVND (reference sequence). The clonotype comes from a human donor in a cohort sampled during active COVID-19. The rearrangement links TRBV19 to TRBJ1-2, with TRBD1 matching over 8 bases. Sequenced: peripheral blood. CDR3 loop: CASNHASRGQGDYGYTF. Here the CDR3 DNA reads TGTGCCAGTAACCACGCCAGCCGAGGACAGGGAGACTATGGCTACACCTTC.